Shown below are 6 T cell receptor beta chains from a single sample sequenced in a study of blood T cells in healthy people across ages. It was with a sample-barcoded 5' primer and a J-beta primer mix that a second PCR of about 6 to 12 cycles was run. TCRdb reprocessed the 5' RACE reads with MiXCR, giving one entry per CDR3 protein. The sample has about 650,000 distinct CDR3 sequences, about 32% seen once. Sequenced sample: blood. These receptors were taken from an elderly woman in good health.

The rearrangement links TRBV19 to TRBJ1-1; no reliable D call. V was pared by 3 bases and J by 6 bases, with 11 bases between. Germline V lookup: CDR1 LNHDA, CDR2 SQIVND (reference sequence). This CDR3 region has 13 residues. CDR3 nucleotide sequence: TGTGCCAGTAGTATGGTAGACGGTTCTGAAGCTTTCTTT. Translated: CASSMVDGSEAFF.

The rearrangement uses TRBV7-2 and TRBJ1-1; D call uncertain. This CDR3 region has 14 residues. Between the trimmed V and J ends, which lost 7 bases and 0 bases, there was a span of 12 bases. The V gene's germline CDR1 is SGHTA and CDR2 FQGNSA. The chain's CDR3 is CASNYREMNTEAFF. The CDR3 DNA follows: TGTGCCAGCAACTACCGAGAAATGAACACTGAAGCTTTCTTT. Full variable domain (rest looked up from reference TRBV7-2 and TRBJ1-1): GAGVSQSPSNKVTEKGKDVELRCDPISGHTALYWYRQSLGQGLEFLIYFQGNSAPDKSGLPSDRFSAERTGGSVSTLTIQRTQQEDSAVYLCASNYREMNTEAFFGQGTRLTVV.

The chain has TRBV25-1 and TRBJ2-5, with 7 bases fitting TRBD1. V gave up 1 base and J gave up 2 bases; unmatched junction bases: 4. Germline CDR1 is MGHDK and CDR2 is SYGVNS. The CDR3 is made up of 15 amino acids. The CDR3 coding sequence is TGTGCCAGCAGTGAATCGAGGGGGCAACAAGAGACCCAGTACTTC. It yields the protein CASSESRGQQETQYF.

V gene TRBV6-6 combines with J gene TRBJ1-6; a possible D gene is TRBD1 (6 bases). CDR1 and CDR2 (germline): MNHNY, SVGAGI (reference sequence). The germline V and J ends were trimmed by 7 bases and 6 bases, with 25 bases remaining between them. This CDR3 region has 18 residues. The CDR3 nucleotides are TGTGCCAGCACCCAAGGTCGGGGGGGCGTTCCAGTTAATTCACCCCTCCACTTT. This sequence encodes CASTQGRGGVPVNSPLHF.

Points on this clonotype: This may arise from a read error, as a much more abundant clone is one base away. The chain combines TRBV3-1 with TRBJ2-5; TRBD1 agrees at 9 bases. The CDR3 sequence is 16 residues long. Germline V gene sequence: CDR1 LGHDT, CDR2 YNNKEL (reference sequence). CDR3 protein: CASRRGQGLHHETQYF. DNA of the CDR3: TGTGCCAGCAGACGAGGACAGGGGCTCCACCATGAGACCCAGTACTTC.

The table lists this clonotype with a few counts. V gene TRBV3-1 combines with J gene TRBJ1-2; D might be TRBD1 (5 bases). Trimming removed 7 bases from V and 5 bases from J, with 17 bases in between. The CDR3 is 14 residues long. Germline V gene lookup returns CDR1 LGHDT and CDR2 YNNKEL (reference sequence). The CDR3, as DNA: TGTGCCAGCAACCAGCCCAACAGGATGTATGGCTACACCTTC. Translation: CASNQPNRMYGYTF.